Given below is one TCR beta chain in context. The data are from a study of blood T cell repertoires in COVID-19. Turning to the study itself: Nucleic acid was either cDNA or gDNA, and it came from T cells, B-cell-depleted T cells, or PBMCs.

J was trimmed by 9 bases and V by 5 bases; bases with no gene match: 5. CDR3 length: 13 residues. Germline CDR1 SGHDN, CDR2 FVKESK. Authors' data handling: Amplification from reference gene primers served as the basis for estimated nucleated cell counts. The assay was immunoSEQ multiplex PCR, and TCRdb's table has in-frame clones only and misses some. The V and J calls and the clone size are those of that table, but D and trimming were determined from the DNA. Here the sample spans a few hundred thousand clones, about 90% being singletons. This TCR was recovered from a woman between 18 and 30 years old with acute COVID-19. V is TRBV14 and J is TRBJ2-1, with 9 nucleotides matching TRBD2. Sequencing was done on a sample of PBMCs or T cells enriched from blood (not recorded which). CDR3: CASSWLAGVEQFF. In DNA, the CDR3 is TGTGCCAGCAGCTGGTTAGCGGGAGTTGAGCAGTTCTTC.